Listed below are T cell receptor beta chains from one sample, sequenced in a study of T cells in Graves' hyperthyroidism and ophthalmopathy. TCRdb re-derived calls from the multiplex PCR reads in MiXCR, one entry per CDR3 protein. The sample has about 690,000 distinct CDR3 sequences, about 18% seen once. Material for sequencing was blood. Receptors originate from a man aged 45-60 years with Graves' hyperthyroidism. Both conserved end residues are part of each CDR3. D genes are given only for firm matches. Not every row has a clone size; where given, it reads once, few, many or a size class.

>TRBJ2-3|13|.|.|TRBV20-1
TGCAGTGCTCCAAGCAGGGCAGTGGAAACGCAGTATTTT
CSAPSRAVETQYF
>TRBJ2-7|18|many|TRBD1|TRBV2
TGTGCCAGCAGTAAACGGACCGACCTGGGACAGACTCTCTACGAGCAGTACTTC
CASSKRTDLGQTLYEQYF
>TRBJ1-3|18|.|TRBD1|TRBV3-1
TGTGCCAGCAGGAAATTATCCCAGGCAGGGGGTTCTGGAAACACCATATATTTT
CASRKLSQAGGSGNTIYF
>TRBJ2-1|14|few|TRBD1|TRBV5-1
TGCGCCAGCAGCCCGAGGACAGGGTGGCATGAGCAGTTCTTC
CASSPRTGWHEQFF
>TRBJ2-4|14|.|TRBD2|TRBV6-2/TRBV6-3
TGTGCCAGCAGTCCCGGGGGGATCAAAAACATTCAGTACTTC
CASSPGGIKNIQYF
>TRBJ2-3|14|few|.|TRBV9
TGTGCCAGCAGCGTAGCAGGCGCGCTGGATACGCAGTATTTT
CASSVAGALDTQYF
>TRBJ1-2|16|many|.|TRBV19
TGTGCCAGTAGCCCTGACACCCCCGGCGGGAACTATGGCTACACCTTC
CASSPDTPGGNYGYTF
>TRBJ1-1|13|many|.|TRBV10-3
TGTGCCATCAGTGGCAGGGGTGGAACTGAAGCTTTCTTT
CAISGRGGTEAFF
>TRBJ2-3|14|.|.|TRBV20-1
TGCAGTGCTAGAGATTCTGACAAGACAGATACGCAGTATTTT
CSARDSDKTDTQYF
>TRBJ1-6|15|many|.|TRBV9
TGTGCCAGCAGCGTAGAGTTAGATGGAAATTCACCCCTCCACTTT
CASSVELDGNSPLHF